These 11 T cell receptor beta chains originate from one sample sequenced in a study of blood T cell repertoires in COVID-19. Profiled with immunoSEQ multiplex PCR; TCRdb holds only in-frame clones, not every one. The repertoire holds approximately 150,000 clones, with around 81% as singletons. The sequenced sample consisted of peripheral blood. Receptor source: a man in his 70s with active or convalescent COVID-19.

The chain carries TRBV4-1 and TRBJ2-5; 9 bases fit TRBD2. The germline CDR1 and CDR2 sequences are MGHRA and YSYEKL. There are 14 residues in the CDR3. V gave up 4 bases and J gave up 5 bases; unmatched junction bases: 5. This CDR3 reads CASSRGGGFETQYF. Here the CDR3 DNA reads TGCGCCAGCAGCCGCGGGGGGGGTTTCGAGACCCAGTACTTC.

V is TRBV7-3 and J is TRBJ2-1; weak D call: TRBD2 (6 bases). The V end was cut by 2 bases, the J end by 6 bases, with 23 bases between. The CDR3 is 18 residues long. Germline V gene sequence: CDR1 SGHTA, CDR2 FQGTGA. This CDR3 is CASSLQRIQPGLVNEQFF. The DNA of the CDR3 is TGTGCCAGCAGCTTACAACGTATACAACCGGGACTCGTCAATGAGCAGTTCTTC.

V gene TRBV4-3 combines with J gene TRBJ2-2; D possibly corresponds to TRBD1 (5 bases). The CDR3 length is 16 residues. V shed 4 bases and J shed 1 base, with 13 bases lying between them. CDR1 LGHNA and CDR2 YSLEER come from the germline V gene. The CDR3 sequence is CASSPNDRLNTGELFF. In DNA form, the CDR3 reads TGCGCCAGCAGCCCCAACGACAGATTGAACACCGGGGAGCTGTTTTTT.

Regarding this clone: A junction end diverges from the germline sequence, so it may reflect a read error. The chain joins TRBV6-2 or TRBV6-3 to TRBJ1-5; maybe TRBD1 (5 bases). Germline V gene sequence: CDR1 MNHEY, CDR2 SVGEGT. The CDR3 is 17 residues long. The CDR3 DNA reads TGTGCCAGCACTTACGGGGCCCACAGGAGAAGCAATCAGCCCCAGCATTTT. Its protein is CASTYGAHRRSNQPQHF.

This clone was seen a handful of times. The rearrangement uses TRBV28 and TRBJ1-2, with D hard to call. Germline-derived CDR1 and CDR2 are MDHEN and SYDVKM. This CDR3 has 13 amino acids. Trimming took off 5 bases at V and 8 bases at J, with 15 bases between the two ends. DNA for the CDR3: TGTGCCAGCAGTCCCGCGACGGGTGGCGGCTACACCTTC. Translation gives CASSPATGGGYTF.

This clone was picked up a small number of times. The chain links TRBV7-9 to TRBJ1-1, with D unresolved. Trimming cost V 11 bases and J 1 base, with 11 bases left between them. The CDR3 covers 12 residues. CDR1 is SEHNR, CDR2 FQNEAQ, per germline (reference sequence). CDR3 in amino acids: CASWGGNTEAFF. The DNA for the CDR3 is TGTGCCTCCTGGGGAGGGAACACTGAAGCTTTCTTT.

This rearrangement joins TRBV12-2 to TRBJ2-2; the table gives TRBD2 as D, unverified against the DNA. TRBV12-2 is described as a pseudogene. The CDR3 loop spans 15 amino acids. CDR3 amino acids: CATRRGGGGTGELFF. DNA for the CDR3: TGTGCAACCCGGAGGGGGGGTGGAGGCACCGGGGAGCTGTTTTTT.

The chain couples TRBV9 to TRBJ2-7; TRBD1 matches at 8 bases. Per the germline V gene, CDR1 is SGDLS and CDR2 is YYNGEE. The CDR3 loop spans 14 amino acids. The V gene end was trimmed by 4 bases and the J gene end by 2 bases; junction bases not matched to a gene: 5. The CDR3 coding sequence is TGTGCCAGCAGCCTTCGGACAGGGACCTACGAGCAGTACTTC. Translating gives CASSLRTGTYEQYF.

This rearrangement joins TRBV9 to TRBJ1-4, with D tentatively TRBD1 (5 bases). The V gene lost 0 bases and the J gene lost 7 bases, with 19 bases spanning the gap. The CDR3 sequence is 17 residues long. Germline V gene data show CDR1 as SGDLS and CDR2 as YYNGEE. CDR3 nucleotide sequence: TGTGCCAGCAGCGTAGCGGCGGGACTCCCGGGGAGTGAAAAACTGTTTTTT. Encoded protein: CASSVAAGLPGSEKLFF.

The chain uses TRBV28 and TRBJ2-1; D gene unclear. This CDR3 contains 15 residues. Trimming shortened V by 6 bases and J by 0 bases, and 12 bases separated the two germline ends. The germline gives CDR1 MDHEN, CDR2 SYDVKM. CDR3 sequence: CASSIQDSSYNEQFF. Written as DNA, the CDR3 is TGTGCCAGCAGCATCCAAGACTCCTCCTACAATGAGCAGTTCTTC.

The CDR3 protein is CASSQWRGEQYF. The CDR3 DNA reads TGTGCCAGCAGCCAATGGAGGGGCGAGCAGTACTTC. This chain links TRBV3-1 (or the pseudogene TRBV3-2) with TRBJ2-7; D perhaps matches TRBD2 (6 bases). Germline CDR1 is LGHDT and CDR2 is YNNKEL (reference sequence). The CDR3 is made up of 12 amino acids. The germline V and J ends were trimmed by 2 bases and 6 bases, with 8 bases remaining between them.